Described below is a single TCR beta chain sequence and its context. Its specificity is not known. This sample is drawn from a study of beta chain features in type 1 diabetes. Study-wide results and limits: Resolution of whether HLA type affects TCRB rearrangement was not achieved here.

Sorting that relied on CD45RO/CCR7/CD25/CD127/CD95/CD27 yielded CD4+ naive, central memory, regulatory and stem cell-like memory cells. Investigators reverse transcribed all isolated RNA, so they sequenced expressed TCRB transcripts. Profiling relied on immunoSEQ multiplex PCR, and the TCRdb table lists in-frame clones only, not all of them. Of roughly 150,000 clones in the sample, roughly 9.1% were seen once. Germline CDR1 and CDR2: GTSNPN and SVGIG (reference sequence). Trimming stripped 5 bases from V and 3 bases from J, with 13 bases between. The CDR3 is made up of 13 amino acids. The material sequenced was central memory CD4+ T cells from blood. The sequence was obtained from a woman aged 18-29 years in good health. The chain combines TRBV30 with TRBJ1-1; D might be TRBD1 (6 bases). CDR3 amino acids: CAWEGQPDTEAFF. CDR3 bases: TGTGCCTGGGAAGGACAGCCTGACACTGAAGCTTTCTTT.